The 19 T cell receptor beta chains below were found in one sample sequenced in a study of technical replicates of blood from a few donors. Assay used: immunoSEQ multiplex PCR; TCRdb lists only in-frame clones, some missing. Of some 80,000 clones detected, around 95% appear once; the ten largest clones hold around 0.39%. The sequenced sample was T cells isolated from PBMCs. The receptors derive from a human donor in good health.

The chain recombines TRBV11-2 with TRBJ2-1; 10 bases fit TRBD1. In germline, CDR1 is SGHAT, CDR2 FQNNGV. The trim removed 3 bases at V and 9 bases at J, leaving 11 bases unmatched. The CDR3 spans 16 residues. CDR3 nucleotide sequence: TGTGCCAGCAGCTTGAACCGGGACAGGGGTTTTATTGAGCAGTTCTTC. It yields the protein CASSLNRDRGFIEQFF. Using reference TRBV11-2 and TRBJ2-1 for the parts outside the CDR3, the full variable domain is EAGVAQSPRYKIIEKRQSVAFWCNPISGHATLYWYQQILGQGPKLLIQFQNNGVVDDSQLPKDRFSAERLKGVDSTLKIQPAKLEDSAVYLCASSLNRDRGFIEQFFGPGTRLTVL.

This chain links TRBV7-9 with TRBJ2-5, with a tentative D call TRBD1 (7 bases). V lost 9 bases and J 1 base, leaving 15 bases between the germline ends. The CDR3 sequence is 14 residues long. Germline V CDR1 and CDR2: SEHNR, FQNEAQ (reference sequence). The CDR3 spells CASLQGGPQETQYF. The CDR3 coding sequence is TGTGCCAGTCTTCAGGGGGGCCCCCAAGAGACCCAGTACTTC. The entire variable domain, with the rest obtained from reference TRBV7-9 and TRBJ2-5, is as follows: DTGVSQNPRHKITKRGQNVTFRCDPISEHNRLYWYRQTLGQGPEFLTYFQNEAQLEKSRLLSDRFSAERPKGSFSTLEIQRTEQGDSAMYLCASLQGGPQETQYFGPGTRLLVL.

CDR3 DNA sequence: TGTGCCAGCAGGCCTACTCAGGGTAGAGGGGAGCTGTTTTTT. Amino acids: CASRPTQGRGELFF. The V call is TRBV2, the J call TRBJ2-2; the D gene is possibly TRBD1 (5 bases). This CDR3 has 14 residues. The V gene's germline CDR1 is SNHLY and CDR2 FYNNEI. V was cut by 6 bases and J by 8 bases, with 16 bases left in between.

The chain has TRBV18 and TRBJ1-2; D call uncertain. Germline V CDR1 and CDR2: KGHSH, LQKENI. Trimming left V 0 bases short and J 0 bases short, with 11 bases between. The CDR3 consists of 16 residues. The CDR3: CASSPPRGNSNYGYTF. The DNA of the CDR3 is TGTGCCAGCTCACCACCGAGAGGCAACTCTAACTATGGCTACACCTTC.

The chain employs TRBV29-1 and TRBJ2-5; tentative D call: TRBD2 (5 bases). The germline CDR1 and CDR2 sequences are SQVTM and ANQGSEA. V was trimmed by 1 base and J by 1 base, leaving 10 bases between them. This CDR3 is 14 amino acids long. The CDR3 loop reads CSVEGAEVQETQYF. Written as DNA, the CDR3 is TGCAGCGTTGAAGGGGCGGAGGTCCAAGAGACCCAGTACTTC.

The rearrangement joins TRBV29-1 to TRBJ2-3, with 7 bases fitting TRBD2. The junction had 12 bases not matched to a gene; V was cut back by 6 bases and J by 3 bases. This CDR3 spans 15 amino acids. Germline V CDR1 and CDR2: SQVTM, ANQGSEA. The CDR3 coding sequence is TGCAGCGTAATTGCCGGGGAGGGTAGGACAGATACGCAGTATTTT. It yields the protein CSVIAGEGRTDTQYF.

The rearrangement joins TRBV13 to TRBJ1-1, with a tentative D call TRBD1 (5 bases). Germline V gives CDR1 PRHDT, CDR2 FYEKMQ (reference sequence). This CDR3 contains 13 residues. The V and J ends lost 2 bases and 6 bases respectively, with 10 bases between them. The CDR3 DNA is TGTGCCAGCAGCTTATTGCGGGGGTCTGAAGCTTTCTTT. Protein product: CASSLLRGSEAFF. The full variable domain, completed using reference TRBV13 and TRBJ1-1, is AAGVIQSPRHLIKEKRETATLKCYPIPRHDTVYWYQQGPGQDPQFLISFYEKMQSDKGSIPDRFSAQQFSDYHSELNMSSLELGDSALYFCASSLLRGSEAFFGQGTRLTVV.

The chain joins TRBV6-5 to TRBJ2-7, with 9 bases identical to TRBD1. Losses at the gene ends were 4 bases for V and 4 bases for J; bases not matched to a gene: 5. Germline V gene data show CDR1 as MNHEY and CDR2 as SVGAGI. The CDR3 is 14 amino acids. Here the CDR3 reads CASSWGQGGYEQYF. Written as DNA, the CDR3 is TGTGCCAGCAGTTGGGGACAGGGAGGGTACGAGCAGTACTTC.

The chain carries TRBV7-9 and TRBJ2-5; D remains ambiguous. The V end was cut by 6 bases, the J end by 1 base, with 9 bases between. Germline assignment: CDR1 SEHNR and CDR2 FQNEAQ (reference sequence). The CDR3 is 13 residues long. The CDR3 sequence is CASSSPVQETQYF. The CDR3 region has the DNA TGTGCCAGCAGTTCACCGGTCCAAGAGACCCAGTACTTC.

The V call is TRBV13, the J call TRBJ2-1, with 9 positions matching TRBD1. The CDR3 length is 16 residues. CDR1 is PRHDT, CDR2 FYEKMQ, per germline (reference sequence). V lost 5 bases, J lost 8 bases, and 13 bases stayed unmatched. The CDR3 DNA is TGTGCCAGCAGCCCCGCCCGGGACAGGGAAGAGGATGAGCAGTTCTTC. Its translation is CASSPARDREEDEQFF.

This clone occurred once. DNA of the CDR3: TGCGCCAGCAGCCAAGACGGCCTCCAGGGTCACGAGCAGTACTTC. Translated: CASSQDGLQGHEQYF. The rearrangement uses TRBV4-3 and TRBJ2-7; D perhaps matches TRBD1 (5 bases). V shed 0 bases and J shed 5 bases, with 14 bases lying between them. CDR3 length: 15 amino acids. Germline V CDR1 and CDR2: LGHNA, YSLEER.

The gene calls are TRBV2 and TRBJ2-1; the D gene is possibly TRBD2 (7 bases). The CDR3 extends over 14 amino acids. The ends were cut back, 6 bases at V and 7 bases at J, with 16 bases in the middle. CDR1 and CDR2 (germline): SNHLY, FYNNEI. CDR3 in DNA: TGTGCCAGCAGGGAACAGGGCGGGGGTAATGAGCAGTTCTTC. This codes for CASREQGGGNEQFF. Full variable domain (outside the CDR3, taken from reference TRBV2 and TRBJ2-1): EPEVTQTPSHQVTQMGQEVILRCVPISNHLYFYWYRQILGQKVEFLVSFYNNEISEKSEIFDDQFSVERPDGSNFTLKIRSTKLEDSAMYFCASREQGGGNEQFFGPGTRLTVL.

The V gene is TRBV30, the J gene TRBJ1-2; unclear D gene. The CDR3 spans 15 residues. The germline V and J ends were trimmed by 0 bases and 3 bases, with 14 bases remaining between them. CDR1 is GTSNPN and CDR2 is SVGIG in the germline V gene (reference sequence). The CDR3 is CAWSVLRVQDYGYTF. The CDR3 DNA follows: TGTGCCTGGAGTGTCCTGAGGGTTCAGGACTATGGCTACACCTTC.

The chain links TRBV5-1 to TRBJ2-3; 12 bases fit TRBD2. Losses at the gene ends were 2 bases for V and 0 bases for J; bases not matched to a gene: 4. Germline values: CDR1 SGHRS, CDR2 YFSETQ. This CDR3 comprises 17 residues. This CDR3 reads CASSLTGTSGSTDTQYF. As DNA, the CDR3 is TGCGCCAGCAGCTTAACCGGGACTAGCGGGAGCACAGATACGCAGTATTTT.

The V call is TRBV5-6, the J call TRBJ2-5; tentative D call: TRBD2 (5 bases). V was trimmed by 0 bases and J by 4 bases, leaving 19 bases between them. The length of the CDR3 is 17 residues. CDR1 SGHDT and CDR2 YYEEEE come from the germline V gene. CDR3 in amino acids: CASSLGFGESEGETQYF. The CDR3, as DNA: TGTGCCAGCAGCTTGGGGTTTGGGGAGAGTGAGGGAGAGACCCAGTACTTC. The whole variable domain, filled in from reference TRBV5-6 and TRBJ2-5, reads DAGVTQSPTHLIKTRGQQVTLRCSPKSGHDTVSWYQQALGQGPQFIFQYYEEEERQRGNFPDRFSGHQFPNYSSELNVNALLLGDSALYLCASSLGFGESEGETQYFGPGTRLLVL.

The rearrangement joins TRBV4-3 to TRBJ2-1; 8 bases agree with TRBD2. The V gene's germline CDR1 is LGHNA and CDR2 YSLEER. The junction had 5 bases not matched to a gene; V was cut back by 1 base and J by 6 bases. CDR3 length: 15 residues. The DNA for the CDR3 is TGCGCCAGCAGCCAAGGAGCTGGGACTAGCAATGAGCAGTTCTTC. It encodes CASSQGAGTSNEQFF.

This clone has more than one count but fewer than ten. The chain uses TRBV12-2 and TRBJ2-7; the table assigns TRBD1, which was not confirmed against the DNA. TRBV12-2 is deemed a pseudogene. The CDR3 spans 14 residues. CDR3 nucleotide sequence: TGTGCAAGTCGCCCTAGGACAGTTGTATACGAGCAGTACTTC. It specifies CASRPRTVVYEQYF.

The V call is TRBV11-1, the J call TRBJ2-7, with 13 bases identical to TRBD2. The trim removed 3 bases at V and 4 bases at J, leaving 3 bases unmatched. Germline V gives CDR1 SGHAT, CDR2 FQDESV (reference sequence). The CDR3 is 15 residues long. The CDR3 reads CASSLGLAGKYEQYF. The CDR3 bases are TGTGCCAGCAGCTTGGGACTAGCGGGAAAGTACGAGCAGTACTTC.

The chain has TRBV4-3 and TRBJ2-6; 8 nucleotides line up with TRBD2. The CDR3 spans 19 residues. The V and J ends lost 0 bases and 0 bases, in that order; junction bases with no gene match: 7. Germline V lookup: CDR1 LGHNA, CDR2 YSLEER. In DNA form, the CDR3 reads TGCGCCAGCAGCCAAGAACTAGCGGAAAACCTCTCTGGGGCCAACGTCCTGACTTTC. Protein: CASSQELAENLSGANVLTF.